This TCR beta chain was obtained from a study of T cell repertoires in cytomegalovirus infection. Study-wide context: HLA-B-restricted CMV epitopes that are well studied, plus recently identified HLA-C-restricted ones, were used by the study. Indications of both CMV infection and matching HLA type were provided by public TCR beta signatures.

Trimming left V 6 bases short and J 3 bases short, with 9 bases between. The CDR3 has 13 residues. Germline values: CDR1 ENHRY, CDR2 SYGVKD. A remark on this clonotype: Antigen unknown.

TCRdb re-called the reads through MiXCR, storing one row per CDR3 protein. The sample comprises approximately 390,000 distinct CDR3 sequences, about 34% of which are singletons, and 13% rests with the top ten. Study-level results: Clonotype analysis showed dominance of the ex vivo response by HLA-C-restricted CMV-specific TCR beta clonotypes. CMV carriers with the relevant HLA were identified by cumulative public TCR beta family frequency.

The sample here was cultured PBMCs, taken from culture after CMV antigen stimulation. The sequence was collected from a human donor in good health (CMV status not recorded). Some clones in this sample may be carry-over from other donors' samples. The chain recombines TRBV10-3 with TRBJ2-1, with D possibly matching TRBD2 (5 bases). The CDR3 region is CAIRETNYNEQFF. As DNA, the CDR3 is TGTGCCATCAGGGAGACTAACTACAATGAGCAGTTCTTC.